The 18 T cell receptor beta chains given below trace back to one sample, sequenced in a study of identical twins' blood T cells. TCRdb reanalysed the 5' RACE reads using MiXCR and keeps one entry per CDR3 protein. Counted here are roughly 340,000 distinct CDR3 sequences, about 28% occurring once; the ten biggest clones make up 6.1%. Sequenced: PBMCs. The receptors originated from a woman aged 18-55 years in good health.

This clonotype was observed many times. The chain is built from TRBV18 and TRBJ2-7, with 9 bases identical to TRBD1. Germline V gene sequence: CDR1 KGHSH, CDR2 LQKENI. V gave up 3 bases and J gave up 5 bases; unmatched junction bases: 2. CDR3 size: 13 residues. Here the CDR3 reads CASSPGQGNEQYF. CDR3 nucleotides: TGTGCCAGCTCACCGGGACAGGGTAACGAGCAGTACTTC.

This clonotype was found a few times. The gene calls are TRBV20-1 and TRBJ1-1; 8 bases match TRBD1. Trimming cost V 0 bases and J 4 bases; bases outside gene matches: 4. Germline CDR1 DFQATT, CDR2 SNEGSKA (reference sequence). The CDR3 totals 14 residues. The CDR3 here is CSARDGQGITEAFF. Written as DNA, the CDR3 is TGCAGTGCTAGAGATGGACAGGGTATCACTGAAGCTTTCTTT.

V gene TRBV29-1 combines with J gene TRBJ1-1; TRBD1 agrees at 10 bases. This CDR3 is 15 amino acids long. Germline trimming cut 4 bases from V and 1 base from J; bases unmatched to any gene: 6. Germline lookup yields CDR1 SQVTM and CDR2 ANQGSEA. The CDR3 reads CSVAGQGHGNTEAFF. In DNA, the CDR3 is TGCAGCGTTGCGGGACAGGGGCATGGGAACACTGAAGCTTTCTTT.

The CDR3 reads CSVEGPGTPDTQYF. As DNA, the CDR3 is TGCAGCGTTGAAGGCCCAGGGACGCCAGATACGCAGTATTTT. The chain combines TRBV29-1 with TRBJ2-3, with D tentatively TRBD1 or TRBD2 (5 bases each). This CDR3 is built from 14 residues. CDR1 SQVTM and CDR2 ANQGSEA come from the germline V gene. The V end lost 1 base, the J end lost 4 bases, and 12 bases lay between the germline ends.

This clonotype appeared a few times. The CDR3 DNA is TGTGCCAGCAGTGAAACCCCGGATGACACTGAAGCTTTCTTT. Translated, it gives CASSETPDDTEAFF. The chain uses TRBV6-1 and TRBJ1-1; no firm D call. The CDR3 length is 14 residues. CDR1 MNHNS and CDR2 SASEGT come from the germline V gene. Trimming cost V 2 bases and J 3 bases, with 10 bases left between them.

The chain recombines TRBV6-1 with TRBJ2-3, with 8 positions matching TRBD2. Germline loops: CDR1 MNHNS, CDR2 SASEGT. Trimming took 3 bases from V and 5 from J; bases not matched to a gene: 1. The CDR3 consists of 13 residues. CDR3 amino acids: CASSESGGDTQYF. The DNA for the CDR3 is TGTGCCAGCAGTGAGAGCGGGGGAGATACGCAGTATTTT.

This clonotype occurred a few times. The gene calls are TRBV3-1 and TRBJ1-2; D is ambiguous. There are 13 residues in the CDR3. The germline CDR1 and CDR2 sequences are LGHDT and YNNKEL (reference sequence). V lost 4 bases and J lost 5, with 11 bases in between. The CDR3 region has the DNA TGTGCCAGCAGCCCAAGGTGGATTTATGGCTACACCTTC. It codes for CASSPRWIYGYTF.

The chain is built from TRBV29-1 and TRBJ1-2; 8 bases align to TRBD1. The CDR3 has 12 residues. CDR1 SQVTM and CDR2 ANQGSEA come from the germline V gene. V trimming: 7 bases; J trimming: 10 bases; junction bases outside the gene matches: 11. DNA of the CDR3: TGCAGCGCAGAGAGGACAGGGAACGACTACACCTTC. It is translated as CSAERTGNDYTF.

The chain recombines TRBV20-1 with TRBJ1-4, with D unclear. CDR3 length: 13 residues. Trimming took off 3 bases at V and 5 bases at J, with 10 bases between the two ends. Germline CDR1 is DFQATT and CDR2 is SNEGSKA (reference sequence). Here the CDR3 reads CSASEGNNEKLFF. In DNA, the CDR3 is TGCAGTGCTAGCGAGGGAAACAATGAAAAACTGTTTTTT.

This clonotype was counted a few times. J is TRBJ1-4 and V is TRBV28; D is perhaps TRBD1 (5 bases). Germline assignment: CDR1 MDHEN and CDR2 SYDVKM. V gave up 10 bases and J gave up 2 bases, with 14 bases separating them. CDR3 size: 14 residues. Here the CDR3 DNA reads TGTGCCAAGGACATCTGGGGGACTAATGAAAAACTGTTTTTT. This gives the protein CAKDIWGTNEKLFF.

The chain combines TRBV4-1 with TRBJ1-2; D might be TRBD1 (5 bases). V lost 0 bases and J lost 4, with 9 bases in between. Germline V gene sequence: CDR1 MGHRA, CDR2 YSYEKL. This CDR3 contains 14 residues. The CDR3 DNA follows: TGCGCCAGCAGCCAAGAAGGGGACTTCTATGGCTACACCTTC. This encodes CASSQEGDFYGYTF.

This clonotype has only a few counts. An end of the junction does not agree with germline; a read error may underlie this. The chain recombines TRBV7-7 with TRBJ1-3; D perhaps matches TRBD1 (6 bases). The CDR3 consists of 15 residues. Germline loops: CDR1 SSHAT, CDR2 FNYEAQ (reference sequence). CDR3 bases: TGTGCTAGCAGCTTAGCGGCAGGGGCTGGAAACACCATATATTTT. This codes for CASSLAAGAGNTIYF.

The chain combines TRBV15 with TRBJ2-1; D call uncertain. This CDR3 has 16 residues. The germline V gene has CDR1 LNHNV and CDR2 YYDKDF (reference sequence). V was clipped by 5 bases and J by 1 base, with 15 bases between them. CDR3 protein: CATSRKDSASYNEQFF. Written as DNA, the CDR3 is TGTGCCACCAGCCGGAAAGATTCTGCGTCCTACAATGAGCAGTTCTTC. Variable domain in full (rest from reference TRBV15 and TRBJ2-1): DAMVIQNPRYQVTQFGKPVTLSCSQTLNHNVMYWYQQKSSQAPKLLFHYYDKDFNNEADTPDNFQSRRPNTSFCFLDIRSPGLGDTAMYLCATSRKDSASYNEQFFGPGTRLTVL.

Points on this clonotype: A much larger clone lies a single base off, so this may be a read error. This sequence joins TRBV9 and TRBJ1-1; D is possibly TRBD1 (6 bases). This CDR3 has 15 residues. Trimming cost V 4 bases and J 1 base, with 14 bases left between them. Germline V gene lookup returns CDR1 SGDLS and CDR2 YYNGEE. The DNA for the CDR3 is TGTGCCAGCAGCTCTCCAGGGGACGGGAACACTGAAGCTTTCTTT. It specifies CASSSPGDGNTEAFF.

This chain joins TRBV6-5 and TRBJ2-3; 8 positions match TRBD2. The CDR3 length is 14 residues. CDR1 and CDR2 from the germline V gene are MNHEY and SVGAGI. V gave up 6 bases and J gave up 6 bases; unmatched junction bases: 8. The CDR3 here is CASSPGGDRDTQYF. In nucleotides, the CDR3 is TGTGCCAGCAGCCCCGGGGGGGATAGGGATACGCAGTATTTT.

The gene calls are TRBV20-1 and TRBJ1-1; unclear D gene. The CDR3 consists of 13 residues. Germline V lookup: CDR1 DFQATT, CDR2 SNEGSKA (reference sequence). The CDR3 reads CRARRGRVTEAFF. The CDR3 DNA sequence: TGCAGGGCTCGTAGAGGGCGGGTCACTGAAGCTTTCTTT.

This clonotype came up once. CDR3 nucleotides: TGTGCCAGCAGTCTTTCGGACCCCTCCTACGAGCAGTACTTC. This encodes CASSLSDPSYEQYF. V usage is TRBV6-1 and J usage is TRBJ2-7; D remains ambiguous. V gave up 5 bases and J gave up 0 bases, with 11 bases separating them. Germline V CDR1 and CDR2: MNHNS, SASEGT. The CDR3 is made up of 14 amino acids.

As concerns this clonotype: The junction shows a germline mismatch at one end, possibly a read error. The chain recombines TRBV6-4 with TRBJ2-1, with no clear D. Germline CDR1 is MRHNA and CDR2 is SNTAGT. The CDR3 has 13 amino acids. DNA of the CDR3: TGTGTCAGCAGTGACGGCCAGCTCCATGAGCAGTTCTTC. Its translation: CVSSDGQLHEQFF.